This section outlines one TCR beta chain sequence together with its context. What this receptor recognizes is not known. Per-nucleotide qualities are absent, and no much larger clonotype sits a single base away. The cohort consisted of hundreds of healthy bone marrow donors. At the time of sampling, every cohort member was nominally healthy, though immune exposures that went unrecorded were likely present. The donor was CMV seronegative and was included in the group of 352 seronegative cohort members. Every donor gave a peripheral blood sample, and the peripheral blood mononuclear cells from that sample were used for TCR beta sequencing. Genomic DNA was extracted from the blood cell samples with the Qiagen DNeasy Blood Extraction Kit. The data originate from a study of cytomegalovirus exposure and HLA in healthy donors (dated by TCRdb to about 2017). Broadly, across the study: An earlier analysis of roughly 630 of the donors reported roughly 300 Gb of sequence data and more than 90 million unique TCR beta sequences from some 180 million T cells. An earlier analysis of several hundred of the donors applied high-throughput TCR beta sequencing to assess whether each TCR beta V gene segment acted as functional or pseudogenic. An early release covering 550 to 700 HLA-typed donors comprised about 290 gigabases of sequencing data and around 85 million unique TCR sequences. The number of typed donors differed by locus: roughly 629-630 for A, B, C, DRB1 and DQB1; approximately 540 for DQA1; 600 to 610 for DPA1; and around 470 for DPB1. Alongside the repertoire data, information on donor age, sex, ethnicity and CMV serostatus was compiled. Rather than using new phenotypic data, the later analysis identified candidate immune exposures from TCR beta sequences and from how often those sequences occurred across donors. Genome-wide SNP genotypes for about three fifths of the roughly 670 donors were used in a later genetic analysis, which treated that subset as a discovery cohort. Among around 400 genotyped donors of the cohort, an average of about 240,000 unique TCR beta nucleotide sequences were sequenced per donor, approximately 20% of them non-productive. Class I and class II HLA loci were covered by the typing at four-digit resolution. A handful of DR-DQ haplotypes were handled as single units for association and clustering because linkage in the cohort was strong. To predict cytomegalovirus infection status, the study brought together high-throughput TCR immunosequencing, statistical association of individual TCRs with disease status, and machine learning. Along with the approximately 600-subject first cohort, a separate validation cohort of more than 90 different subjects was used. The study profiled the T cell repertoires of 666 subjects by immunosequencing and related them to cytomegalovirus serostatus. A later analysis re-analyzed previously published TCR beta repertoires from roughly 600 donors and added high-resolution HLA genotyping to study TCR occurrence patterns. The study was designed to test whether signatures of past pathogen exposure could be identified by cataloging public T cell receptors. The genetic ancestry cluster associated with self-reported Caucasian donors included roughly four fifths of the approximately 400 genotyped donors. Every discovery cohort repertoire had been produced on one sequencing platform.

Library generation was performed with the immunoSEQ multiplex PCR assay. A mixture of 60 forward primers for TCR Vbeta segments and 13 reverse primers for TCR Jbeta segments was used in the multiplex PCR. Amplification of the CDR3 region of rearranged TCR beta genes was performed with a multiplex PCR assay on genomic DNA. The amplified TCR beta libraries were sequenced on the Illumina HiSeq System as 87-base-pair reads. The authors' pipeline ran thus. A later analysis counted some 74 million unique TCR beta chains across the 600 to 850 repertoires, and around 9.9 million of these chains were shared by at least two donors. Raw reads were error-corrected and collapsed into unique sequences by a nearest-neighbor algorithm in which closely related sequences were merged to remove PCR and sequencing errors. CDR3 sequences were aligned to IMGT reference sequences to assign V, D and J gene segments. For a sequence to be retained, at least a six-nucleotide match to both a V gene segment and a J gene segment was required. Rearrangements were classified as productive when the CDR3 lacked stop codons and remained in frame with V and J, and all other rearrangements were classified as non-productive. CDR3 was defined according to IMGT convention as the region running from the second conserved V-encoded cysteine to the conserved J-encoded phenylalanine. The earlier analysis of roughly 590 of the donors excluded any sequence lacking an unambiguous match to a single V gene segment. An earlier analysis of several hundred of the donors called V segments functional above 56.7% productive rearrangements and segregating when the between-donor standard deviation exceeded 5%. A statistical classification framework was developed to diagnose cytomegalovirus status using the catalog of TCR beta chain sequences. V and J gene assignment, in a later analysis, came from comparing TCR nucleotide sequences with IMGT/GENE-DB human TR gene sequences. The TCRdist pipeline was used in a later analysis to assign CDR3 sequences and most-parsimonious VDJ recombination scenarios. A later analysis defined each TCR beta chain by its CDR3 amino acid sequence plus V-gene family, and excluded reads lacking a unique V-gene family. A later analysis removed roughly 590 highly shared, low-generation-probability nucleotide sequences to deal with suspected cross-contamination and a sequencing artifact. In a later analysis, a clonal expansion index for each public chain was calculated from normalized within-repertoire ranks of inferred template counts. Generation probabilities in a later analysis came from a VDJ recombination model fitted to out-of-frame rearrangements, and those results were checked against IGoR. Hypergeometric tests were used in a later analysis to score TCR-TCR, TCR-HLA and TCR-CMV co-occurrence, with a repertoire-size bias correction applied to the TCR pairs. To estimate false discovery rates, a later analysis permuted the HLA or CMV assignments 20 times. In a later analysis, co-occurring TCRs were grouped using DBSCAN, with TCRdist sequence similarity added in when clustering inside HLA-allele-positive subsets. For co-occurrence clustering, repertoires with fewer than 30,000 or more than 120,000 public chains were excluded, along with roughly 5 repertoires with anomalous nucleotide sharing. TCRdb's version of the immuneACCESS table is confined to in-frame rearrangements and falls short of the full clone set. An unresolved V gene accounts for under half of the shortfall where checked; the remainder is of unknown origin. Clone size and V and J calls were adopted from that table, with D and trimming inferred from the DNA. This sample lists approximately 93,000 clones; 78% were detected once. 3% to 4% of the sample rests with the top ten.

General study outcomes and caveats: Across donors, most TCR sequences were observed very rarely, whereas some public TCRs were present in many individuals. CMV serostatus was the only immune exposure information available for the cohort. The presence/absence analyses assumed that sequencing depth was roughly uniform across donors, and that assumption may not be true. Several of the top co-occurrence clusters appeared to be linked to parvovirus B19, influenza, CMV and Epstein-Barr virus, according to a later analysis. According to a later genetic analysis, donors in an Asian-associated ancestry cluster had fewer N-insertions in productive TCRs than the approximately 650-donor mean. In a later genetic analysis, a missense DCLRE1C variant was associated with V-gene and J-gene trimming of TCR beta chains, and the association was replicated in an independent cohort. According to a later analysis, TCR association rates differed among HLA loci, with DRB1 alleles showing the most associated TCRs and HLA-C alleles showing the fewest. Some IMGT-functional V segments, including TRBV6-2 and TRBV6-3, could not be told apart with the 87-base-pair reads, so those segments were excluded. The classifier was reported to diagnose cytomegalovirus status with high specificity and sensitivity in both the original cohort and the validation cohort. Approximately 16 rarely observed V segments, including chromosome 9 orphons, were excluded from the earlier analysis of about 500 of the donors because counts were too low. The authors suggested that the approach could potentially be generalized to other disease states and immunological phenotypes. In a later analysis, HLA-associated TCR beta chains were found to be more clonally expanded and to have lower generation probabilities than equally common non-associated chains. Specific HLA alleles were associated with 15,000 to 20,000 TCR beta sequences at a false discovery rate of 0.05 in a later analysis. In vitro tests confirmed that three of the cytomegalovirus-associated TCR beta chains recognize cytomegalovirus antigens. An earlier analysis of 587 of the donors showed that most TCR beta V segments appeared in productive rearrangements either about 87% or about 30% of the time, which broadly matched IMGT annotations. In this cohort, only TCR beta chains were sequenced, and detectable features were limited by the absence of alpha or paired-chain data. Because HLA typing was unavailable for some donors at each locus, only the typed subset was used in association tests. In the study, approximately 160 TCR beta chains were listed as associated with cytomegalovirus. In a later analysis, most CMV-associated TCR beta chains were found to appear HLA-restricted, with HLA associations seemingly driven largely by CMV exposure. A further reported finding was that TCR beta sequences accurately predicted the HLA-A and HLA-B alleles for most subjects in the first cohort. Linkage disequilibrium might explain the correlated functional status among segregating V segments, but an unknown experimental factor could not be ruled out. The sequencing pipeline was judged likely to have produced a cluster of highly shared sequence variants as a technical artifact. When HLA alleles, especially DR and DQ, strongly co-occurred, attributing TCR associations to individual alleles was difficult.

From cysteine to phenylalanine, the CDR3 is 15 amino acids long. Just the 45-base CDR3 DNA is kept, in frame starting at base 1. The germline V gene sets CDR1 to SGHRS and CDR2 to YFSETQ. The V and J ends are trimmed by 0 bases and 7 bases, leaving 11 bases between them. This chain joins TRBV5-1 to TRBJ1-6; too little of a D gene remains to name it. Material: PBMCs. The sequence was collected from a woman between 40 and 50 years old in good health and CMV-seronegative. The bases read TGCGCCAGCAGCTTGGCGTTAAGGGAGAATTCACCCCTCCACTTT. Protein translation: CASSLALRENSPLHF.